Below are 8 T cell receptor beta chains sequenced from a single sample in a study of T cell repertoires in cytomegalovirus infection. TCRdb re-derived calls from the reads in MiXCR, one entry per CDR3 protein. Among about 310,000 distinct CDR3 sequences listed, 17% were seen once. Source material: PBMCs. These TCRs come from a human donor in good health (CMV status not recorded). Some clones in this sample may be carry-over from other donors' samples.

This clonotype occurred once. No conserved phenylalanine or tryptophan ends this CDR3, so it is likely a read error. The CDR3: CASSEGDRGHEQFL. In DNA, the CDR3 is TGCGCCAGCAGCGAGGGGGACAGGGGCCATGAGCAGTTCTTA. The genes are TRBV5-1 and TRBJ2-1; TRBD1 aligns across 10 bases. This CDR3 has 14 residues. Per germline, CDR1 SGHRS and CDR2 YFSETQ. V shed 4 bases and J 8 bases; nucleotides not matched to a gene: 6.

In this sample, this clonotype turned up a few times. The V gene is TRBV6-5, the J gene TRBJ2-7, with 8 positions matching TRBD2. Germline assignment: CDR1 MNHEY and CDR2 SVGAGI. The CDR3 runs 14 residues. V shed 7 bases and J 2 bases; nucleotides not matched to a gene: 7. CDR3 DNA sequence: TGTGCCAGCAAAATCGGGGGGGGAGCCTACGAGCAGTACTTC. Protein product: CASKIGGGAYEQYF.

There are many counts of this clonotype. The chain employs TRBV20-1 and TRBJ2-5; TRBD2 matches 9 bases. V was clipped by 3 bases and J by 2 bases; unmatched bases: 10. This CDR3 contains 16 residues. The germline gives CDR1 DFQATT, CDR2 SNEGSKA (reference sequence). CDR3 sequence (DNA): TGCAGTGCTAGCCCTTTAATAGCGGGAGAGCAAGAGACCCAGTACTTC. Translation gives CSASPLIAGEQETQYF.

This clonotype was counted at least ten times. The chain has TRBV6-2 or TRBV6-3 and TRBJ1-5, with D hard to call. CDR3 length: 14 residues. With 6 bases removed from V and 0 bases from J, the gap between germline ends came to 9 bases. CDR1 is MNHEY, CDR2 SVGEGT, per germline. The CDR3 nucleotides are TGTGCCAGCAGCCAACAAAATAGCAATCAGCCCCAGCATTTT. Translation gives CASSQQNSNQPQHF.

This clonotype came up many times. The chain links TRBV11-2 to TRBJ2-7; 7 bases align to TRBD1. Germline lookup yields CDR1 SGHAT and CDR2 FQNNGV. The ends lost 6 bases at V and 3 bases at J; junction bases unmatched: 11. This CDR3 is built from 15 residues. CDR3 sequence: CASRYQDRVGYEQYF. CDR3 sequence (DNA): TGTGCCAGCAGATACCAAGACAGGGTGGGCTACGAGCAGTACTTC.

This clonotype was picked up a small number of times. V usage is TRBV7-9 and J usage is TRBJ1-5; 7 bases align to TRBD1. CDR3 length: 13 amino acids. V lost 2 bases to trimming and J lost 7 bases; unmatched junction nucleotides: 2. Per the germline V gene, CDR1 is SEHNR and CDR2 is FQNEAQ (reference sequence). CDR3 sequence reads: CASSLNRGQPQHF. The CDR3 DNA follows: TGTGCCAGCAGCTTAAACAGGGGACAGCCCCAGCATTTT. Filled out from reference TRBV7-9 and TRBJ1-5, the complete variable domain reads DTGVSQNPRHKITKRGQNVTFRCDPISEHNRLYWYRQTLGQGPEFLTYFQNEAQLEKSRLLSDRFSAERPKGSFSTLEIQRTEQGDSAMYLCASSLNRGQPQHFGDGTRLSIL.

This clonotype came up many times. This chain links TRBV4-1 with TRBJ1-4; D unresolved. Germline V CDR1 and CDR2: MGHRA, YSYEKL. Trimming removed 2 bases from V and 2 bases from J, with 9 bases in between. The CDR3 spans 15 residues. The CDR3 nucleotides read TGCGCCAGCAGCCAACTAAGGGCTACTAATGAAAAACTGTTTTTT. Translated, it gives CASSQLRATNEKLFF.

The chain uses TRBV5-1 and TRBJ2-5, with D unclear. The CDR3 runs to 15 residues. Looked up from germline, CDR1 is SGHRS and CDR2 is YFSETQ. With 7 bases removed from V and 3 bases from J, the gap between germline ends came to 19 bases. DNA of the CDR3: TGCGCCAGCGATGCCTCCGGATCCCGCGAAGAGACCCAGTACTTC. Translation: CASDASGSREETQYF.